One sample yielded the 8 T cell receptor beta chains listed below, sequenced in a study of shared clonotypes between healthy human individuals. The method was immunoSEQ multiplex PCR; TCRdb's version includes in-frame clones alone and lacks a portion of them. The data show roughly 1,600,000 clones, approximately 98.5% seen once. What was sequenced was naive CD4+ T cells sorted from blood. The subset is: CD45RA+ positively selected. These receptors originate from a young man in good health.

The rearrangement joins TRBV9 to TRBJ2-3; tentatively, D is TRBD2 (6 bases). This CDR3 has 14 amino acids. V lost 2 bases to trimming and J lost 6 bases, with 13 bases between them. The germline gives CDR1 SGDLS, CDR2 YYNGEE. Here the CDR3 DNA reads TGTGCCAGCAGCGTGGAGGGGCTCTGGGATACGCAGTATTTT. It specifies CASSVEGLWDTQYF.

The chain combines TRBV15 with TRBJ2-1; D ambiguous. Germline CDR1 LNHNV, CDR2 YYDKDF (reference sequence). The CDR3 runs to 13 residues. V lost 1 base, J lost 6 bases, and 7 bases lay in between. The CDR3: CATSRGGVNEQFF. The CDR3 DNA is TGTGCCACCAGCAGAGGAGGCGTCAATGAGCAGTTCTTC. The full variable domain, completed using reference TRBV15 and TRBJ2-1, is DAMVIQNPRYQVTQFGKPVTLSCSQTLNHNVMYWYQQKSSQAPKLLFHYYDKDFNNEADTPDNFQSRRPNTSFCFLDIRSPGLGDTAMYLCATSRGGVNEQFFGPGTRLTVL.

This rearrangement joins TRBV4-3 to TRBJ1-5; D is undetermined. The CDR3 extends over 15 amino acids. Germline CDR1 reads LGHNA; CDR2 reads YSLEER. Between the trimmed V and J ends, which lost 0 bases and 2 bases, there was a span of 8 bases. The CDR3 region has the DNA TGCGCCAGCAGCCAAGATCTGGCTGGCAATCAGCCCCAGCATTTT. Its translation: CASSQDLAGNQPQHF.

V gene TRBV7-8 combines with J gene TRBJ2-5, with a possible D match to TRBD1 (6 bases). V lost 4 bases and J 1 base, leaving 10 bases between the germline ends. CDR1 and CDR2 from the germline V gene are SGHVS and FQNEAQ. The CDR3 loop spans 14 amino acids. In DNA form, the CDR3 reads TGTGCCAGCAGCTCTCGACAGGTCCAAGAGACCCAGTACTTC. Translating gives CASSSRQVQETQYF.

This chain joins TRBV7-2 and TRBJ2-7; unclear D gene. The CDR3 is 13 residues long. Trimming removed 1 base from V and 6 bases from J, with 10 bases in between. Germline CDR1 is SGHTA and CDR2 is FQGNSA. The CDR3 DNA reads as TGTGCCAGCAGCTTAGAAGTCCCCCGCGAGCAGTACTTC. This sequence encodes CASSLEVPREQYF.

V gene TRBV9 combines with J gene TRBJ2-5; unclear D gene. Trimming took 0 bases from V and 1 from J, leaving 7 bases between them. The CDR3 is 14 residues long. Germline V gene sequence: CDR1 SGDLS, CDR2 YYNGEE. As DNA, the CDR3 is TGTGCCAGCAGCGTAGGTCACAGCCAAGAGACCCAGTACTTC. It translates to CASSVGHSQETQYF.

V and J are TRBV11-2 and TRBJ1-1; no clear D gene. CDR3 length: 13 residues. With 2 bases removed from V and 2 bases from J, the gap between germline ends came to 6 bases. Germline V gene lookup returns CDR1 SGHAT and CDR2 FQNNGV. CDR3 sequence: CASSLSVNTEAFF. CDR3 in DNA: TGTGCCAGCAGCTTATCAGTCAACACTGAAGCTTTCTTT.

The CDR3 here is CASSFLDRDPRYTF. Here the CDR3 DNA reads TGTGCCAGCAGTTTCCTGGACAGGGACCCTCGCTACACCTTC. This chain uses TRBV28 with TRBJ1-2, with 8 bases lining up with TRBD1. There are 14 residues in the CDR3. Trimming took 3 bases from V and 9 from J; bases not matched to a gene: 9. CDR1 is MDHEN and CDR2 is SYDVKM in the germline V gene.